Listed below are T cell receptor beta chains from one sample, sequenced in a study of blood T cell repertoires in COVID-19. This table comes from immunoSEQ multiplex PCR, and its TCRdb copy is limited to in-frame clones, with some not included. Counted here are approximately 330,000 clones, approximately 86% occurring once; the ten biggest clones make up around 10%. The sample comprised peripheral blood. These receptors came from a man aged 25-45 years with COVID-19, enrolled during active disease. CDR3s include the opening cysteine and the closing phenylalanine or tryptophan. D genes are given only for firm matches. The size entry is marked missing in some rows and otherwise reads once, few, many or a size class.

>TRBJ2-6|-|TRBV3-1/TRBV3-2|-
CASSPFTGANVLTF
TGTGCCAGCAGCCCCTTTACTGGGGCCAACGTCCTGACTTTC
>TRBJ1-2|-|TRBV7-5|-
CARSRSRGRGSYGYTF
TGTGCCAGAAGCCGTAGTCGAGGTCGGGGAAGTTACGGCTACACCTTC
>TRBJ2-5|-|TRBV29-1|-
CSVSLGTHQETQYF
TGCAGCGTTTCCTTAGGGACACACCAAGAGACCCAGTACTTC
>TRBJ2-7|once|TRBV15|TRBD1
CATRRDRGPDEQYF
TGTGCCACCAGGAGAGACAGGGGCCCGGACGAGCAGTACTTC
>TRBJ2-7|-|TRBV4-3|TRBD2
CASRPRTSVSYEQYF
TGCGCCAGCAGACCTCGGACTAGCGTTTCCTACGAGCAGTACTTC
>TRBJ1-6|-|TRBV6-2/TRBV6-3|TRBD1
CASSYTGGNSPLHF
TGTGCCAGCAGTTATACAGGGGGCAATTCACCCCTCCACTTT
>TRBJ2-3|-|TRBV6-5|-
CASSYPGLTDTQYF
TGTGCCAGCAGTTACCCCGGACTCACAGATACGCAGTATTTT
>TRBJ2-3|once|TRBV4-3|TRBD2
CASSALPAGGPTDTQYF
TGCGCCAGCAGCGCCCTCCCAGCGGGAGGGCCCACAGATACGCAGTATTTT
>TRBJ2-1|-|TRBV15|-
CATSRDWRVGYNEQFF
TGTGCCACCAGCAGAGATTGGAGGGTGGGCTACAATGAGCAGTTCTTC
>TRBJ1-2|-|TRBV6-6|TRBD1
CASSPYFSGTGGRGYTF
TGTGCCAGCAGTCCCTATTTTTCCGGGACAGGGGGTAGAGGCTACACCTTC
>TRBJ2-7|-|TRBV5-6|TRBD2
CASSLAAVLAGGPSYEQYF
TGTGCCAGCAGCTTGGCCGCGGTACTAGCGGGAGGGCCGTCCTACGAGCAGTACTTC
>TRBJ1-3|-|TRBV4-2|-
CASSQGPGTGNTIYF
TGTGCCAGCAGCCAAGGGCCGGGTACGGGAAACACCATATATTTT
>TRBJ2-5|-|TRBV3-1/TRBV3-2|-
CASSLPGQETQYF
TGTGCCAGCAGTCTACCGGGACAAGAGACCCAGTACTTC
>TRBJ2-5|-|TRBV2|-
CASSSGRETQYF
TGTGCCAGCAGTAGCGGGCGGGAGACCCAGTACTTC
>TRBJ2-7|-|TRBV10-3|TRBD1
CATSGTGEYEQYF
TGTGCCACCTCCGGGACAGGGGAGTACGAGCAGTACTTC
>TRBJ1-4|-|TRBV4-3|-
CASSQEGRGTNEKLFF
TGCGCCAGCAGCCAAGAAGGGAGGGGAACAAATGAAAAACTGTTTTTT
>TRBJ2-3|-|TRBV7-2|TRBD2
CASSPHTSGRSTDTQYF
TGTGCCAGCAGCCCACACACTAGCGGGAGAAGCACAGATACGCAGTATTTT
>TRBJ2-7|-|TRBV11-2|-
CASSLGLDYEQYF
TGTGCCAGCAGCTTAGGACTAGACTACGAGCAGTACTTC
>TRBJ2-4|-|TRBV18|TRBD2
CASSPTSGGAGNIQYF
TGTGCCAGCTCACCGACTAGCGGGGGGGCAGGGAACATTCAGTACTTC
>TRBJ1-1|-|TRBV11-2|-
CASSWQGTEAFF
TGTGCCAGCAGCTGGCAGGGAACTGAAGCTTTCTTT
>TRBJ2-5|-|TRBV7-2|TRBD2
CASSLFGGSETQYF
TGTGCCAGCAGCTTATTTGGCGGGAGCGAGACCCAGTACTTC
>TRBJ1-2|-|TRBV2|-
CASKRGQPGAYGYTF
TGTGCCAGCAAAAGAGGGCAGCCTGGAGCTTATGGCTACACCTTC
>TRBJ1-4|-|TRBV7-9|TRBD1
CASSPPGQGRREKLFF
TGTGCCAGCAGCCCTCCCGGACAGGGGCGTCGAGAAAAACTGTTTTTT
>TRBJ2-5|-|TRBV27|TRBD1
CASSLNTGARRETQYF
TGTGCCAGCAGTTTAAACACAGGGGCGCGAAGGGAGACCCAGTACTTC
>TRBJ2-3|-|TRBV19|TRBD1
CASNPDRGLTDTQYF
TGTGCCAGTAACCCCGACAGGGGGCTCACAGATACGCAGTATTTT
>TRBJ1-6|-|TRBV27|TRBD1
CASSLDREDSPLHF
TGTGCCAGCAGTTTAGACAGGGAAGATTCACCCCTCCACTTT
>TRBJ2-7|-|TRBV11-2|TRBD2
CASSLASGGPYEQYF
TGTGCCAGCAGCTTAGCCTCGGGGGGACCGTACGAGCAGTACTTC
>TRBJ2-1|few|TRBV13|-
CASSLGRDNEQFF
TGTGCCAGCAGCTTAGGCAGGGACAATGAGCAGTTCTTC
>TRBJ2-1|-|TRBV24-1|TRBD2
CATSDLNGRVDNEQFF
TGTGCCACCAGTGATTTGAACGGGAGGGTGGACAATGAGCAGTTCTTC